The T cell receptor beta chain described here comes from a study of vaccination and CD4 T cells after COVID-19. As to this clonotype: Its matching antigen is unknown.

Germline V gene lookup returns CDR1 DFQATT and CDR2 SNEGSKA (reference sequence). The V gene end was trimmed by 6 bases and the J gene end by 0 bases; junction bases not matched to a gene: 11. This CDR3 spans 15 amino acids. Noted treatment: approximately nine-day PBMC culture with coronavirus spike peptide pools or control peptides (ViraFEST assay). The Oncomine TCR Beta short-read assay generated sequence data from the DNA of cultured CD4+ T cells. Each CDR3 protein gets one entry after TCRdb re-called the PCR reads with MiXCR. This table holds around 20,000 distinct CDR3 sequences, about 39% found once.

The material sequenced was CD4+ T cells from blood, cultured in vitro, taken before SARS-CoV-2 vaccination. The chain carries TRBV20-1 and TRBJ2-7, with TRBD1 matching over 7 bases. This TCR derives from a human donor who had recovered from COVID-19. DNA for the CDR3: TGCAGTGCCACACTGACAGGGTCCGTCTCCTACGAGCAGTACTTC. Its translation: CSATLTGSVSYEQYF.